Listed below are T cell receptor beta chains from one sample, sequenced in a study of blood T cell repertoires in COVID-19. The protocol was immunoSEQ multiplex PCR, while the TCRdb copy is restricted to in-frame clones and leaves out a portion. This table holds a few hundred thousand clones, about 91% found once. Material for sequencing was peripheral blood. These receptors were collected from a young adult with COVID-19, enrolled during active disease. Each CDR3 is given with its conserved first and last residue. D genes are given only for firm matches. Size tells how often a clone was seen (once, few, many) or the class of an expanded clone, and some rows leave it out.

clone_size d_call j_call v_call cdr3_nt cdr3_aa
. TRBD2 TRBJ2-7 TRBV4-2 TGTGCCAGCAGCCAAGACCCAGCGGGAGGCTACGAGCAGTACTTC CASSQDPAGGYEQYF
. . TRBJ2-7 TRBV5-4 TGTGCCAGCAGCACCTCCGCAGGGCCGGGTGGCGAGCAGTACTTC CASSTSAGPGGEQYF
. TRBD2 TRBJ2-1 TRBV9 TGTGCCAGCAGCGAGACTAGCGGAGGCTCCTACAATGAGCAGTTCTTC CASSETSGGSYNEQFF
. . TRBJ1-2 TRBV7-3 TGTGCCAGCAGCACACCAGGGGTGACGATGGGCTACACCTTC CASSTPGVTMGYTF
. TRBD1 TRBJ1-4 TRBV5-1 TGCGCCAGCTCCAGGACAGGGCCTGATGAAAAACTGTTTTTT CASSRTGPDEKLFF
. . TRBJ1-2 TRBV9 TGTGCCAGCAGCCCAGAAGGGCAGGGAGGCTACACCTTC CASSPEGQGGYTF
. . TRBJ2-1 TRBV5-1 TGCGCCAGCAGCTCATCAGGGATCGATGAGCAGTTCTTC CASSSSGIDEQFF
. . TRBJ2-7 TRBV4-1 TGCGCCAGCAGCCAAGATAAACAGCACCACGAGCAGTACTTC CASSQDKQHHEQYF
once . TRBJ2-2 TRBV25-1 TGTGCCAGCAGTGACAGGGGAAGCACCGGGGAGCTGTTTTTT CASSDRGSTGELFF
. . TRBJ2-5 TRBV19 TGTGCCAGTAGTATAGGACTTGCAGAGACCCAGTACTTC CASSIGLAETQYF
. . TRBJ1-1 TRBV29-1 TGCAGCGGTTCGCCGGAGATGAACACTGAAGCTTTCTTT CSGSPEMNTEAFF
. . TRBJ1-6 TRBV4-1 TGCGCCAGCAGCCAAGATAACAGGTTACCCCTCCACTTT CASSQDNRLPLHF
. . TRBJ1-6 TRBV18 TGTGCCAGCTCACCTTCCTATCAATCACCCCTCCACTTT CASSPSYQSPLHF
. TRBD1 TRBJ1-1 TRBV6-4 TGTGCCAGCAGCCGGGACAGTGAGAACACTGAAGCTTTCTTT CASSRDSENTEAFF
once TRBD2 TRBJ2-1 TRBV5-6 TGTGCCAGCAGCCTAGCGGGAGGGGGGCATGAGCAGTTCTTC CASSLAGGGHEQFF
. TRBD1 TRBJ1-1 TRBV5-1 TGCGCCAGCAGCTTCAGGACAGGAACCAGGAACACTGAAGCTTTCTTT CASSFRTGTRNTEAFF
. . TRBJ1-2 TRBV28 TGTGCCAGCAGTTCCCGTGACAGGTACTATGGCTACACCTTC CASSSRDRYYGYTF
. . TRBJ1-5 TRBV28 TGTGCCAGCAAGCCAGGCATCAATCAGCCCCAGCATTTT CASKPGINQPQHF
. TRBD1 TRBJ2-2 TRBV19 TGTGCCAGTAGTGCACAGGGGGCCGGGGAGCTGTTTTTT CASSAQGAGELFF
once TRBD1 TRBJ1-5 TRBV5-6 TGTGCCAGCAGCCGCTCGTGGGGACAGGGGGTTTCCTCGCCCCAGCATTTT CASSRSWGQGVSSPQHF
once . TRBJ1-2 TRBV21-1 TGTGCCAGCAGCAAGAGCAGGGTTTATGGCTACACCTTC CASSKSRVYGYTF
. TRBD1 TRBJ1-2 TRBV9 TGTGCCAGCAGCGTAACCCCTGACAGGGCTTCTAACTATGGCTACACCTTC CASSVTPDRASNYGYTF
. . TRBJ2-7 TRBV3-1/TRBV3-2 TGTGCCAGCAGCCAAGATGCACTAGCCGATTCCTACGAGCAGTACTTC CASSQDALADSYEQYF
. . TRBJ1-1 TRBV6-2/TRBV6-3 TGTGCCAGCAGTTACTCGGGGGCCGGAACTGAAGCTTTCTTT CASSYSGAGTEAFF
. . TRBJ2-1 TRBV14 TGTGCCAGCAGCCAAGTGGGGAAGGGGCGGAGTGAGCAGTTCTTC CASSQVGKGRSEQFF
. . TRBJ2-5 TRBV7-2 TGTGCCAGCCGGGCGGGAATTCAAGAGACCCAGTACTTC CASRAGIQETQYF
. TRBD1 TRBJ2-7 TRBV19 TGTGCCAGTAGTAGGTTCCGACTAACAGGGGCAGTGGGCTCCTACGAGCAGTACTTC CASSRFRLTGAVGSYEQYF
. . TRBJ2-1 TRBV13 TGTGCCAGCAGCTTAAGGCAGGGGAATAATGAGCAGTTCTTC CASSLRQGNNEQFF
. . TRBJ2-1 TRBV28 TGTGCCAGCAGTTTCGCGTTTAGCTCCTACAATGAGCAGTTCTTC CASSFAFSSYNEQFF
. . TRBJ1-1 TRBV28 TGTGCCAGCAGTTTGTGGGTTTTGACGGGGACTGAAGCTTTCTTT CASSLWVLTGTEAFF